This T cell receptor (beta chain) was sequenced during a study of blood T cell repertoires in COVID-19 (dated by TCRdb to about 2020). Looking at the study overall: The collaborator samples originated in the United States, Italy and Spain and spanned the acute and convalescent phases of COVID-19. Where available, HLA class I and class II types were taken from metadata supplied by the sample provider and were not determined by assay-based typing. Nearly every sample came with metadata listing a de-identified subject ID, COVID-19 status, age in years and sex. The repertoires were made available in a free public database intended to serve as a resource for research on the immune response to SARS-CoV-2. The dataset comprised deeply sampled blood TCRbeta repertoires from subjects exposed to, actively infected with, or recovered from COVID-19. The prospective study material was composed of cDNA or gDNA derived from T cells, B-cell-depleted T cells, or PBMCs. The samples were drawn from two sources: the first 160 participants of the ongoing ImmuneRACE study, and 950 to 1,500 subjects contributed by 6 global collaborators.

Reading the germline V gene gives CDR1 MDHEN and CDR2 SYDVKM. The CDR3 contains 11 residues, cysteine and phenylalanine counted. CDR3 DNA is the only sequence kept; it has 33 bases, read in frame from the first base. V drops 7 bases and J drops 3 bases, leaving 6 bases in between. Results and caveats for the whole study, not just this receptor: Clinical and demographic metadata were provided uncurated, with the amount varying by source and participant.

A single count supports this clone. The specificity of this receptor is unknown. No base-level quality is on record; no much larger clone is a single base apart. Participants in the prospective study were enrolled through a virtual design, were aged roughly 18 to 100 years, and lived in some 24 United States geographic areas. To assign participants to cohorts, the prospective study relied on clinical history that participants themselves reported in a screening survey and a study questionnaire. Exposed participants were defined as having been in contact with someone with a PCR-confirmed or clinician-diagnosed COVID-19 case within 2 weeks of study entry. In the prospective study, mobile phlebotomists collected whole blood, serum and a nasopharyngeal or oropharyngeal swab from each participant. Over a roughly 2-month period, participants in the prospective study had the option of providing additional blood draws and questionnaires. Prospective study blood samples were shipped either frozen or at room temperature before DNA extraction.

TCRbeta CDR3 regions were amplified from genomic DNA by means of the immunoSEQ Assay, a bias-controlled multiplex PCR. Processing in the source paper ran as follows. The number of nucleated cells in each sample was estimated by amplification of reference gene primers within the assay. Sequence reads were collapsed and filtered to measure the absolute abundance of every unique TCRbeta CDR3 rearrangement. For each sample, productive Simpson clonality was calculated by taking the square root of Simpson's diversity index across productive rearrangements. TCRdb holds this immuneACCESS table with in-frame rearrangements only. Some clones are missing; in checked studies, unresolved V genes explain under half, and the rest has no known cause. V, J and clone size are those of that table, while D and trimming were read from the DNA. Recorded for this sample are fewer than 350,000 clones; roughly 90% of them occurred a single time. Clones ranked in the top ten supply under 1.2% of the sample.

Sequenced material: PBMCs or T cells enriched from blood (not recorded which). This chain is built from TRBV28 and TRBJ1-1, with the D gene uncertain. This receptor was taken from a woman aged 25 to 45 who had been exposed to COVID-19. DNA sequence: TGTGCCAGCATATCCCACACTGAAGCTTTCTTT. Translation gives CASISHTEAFF.